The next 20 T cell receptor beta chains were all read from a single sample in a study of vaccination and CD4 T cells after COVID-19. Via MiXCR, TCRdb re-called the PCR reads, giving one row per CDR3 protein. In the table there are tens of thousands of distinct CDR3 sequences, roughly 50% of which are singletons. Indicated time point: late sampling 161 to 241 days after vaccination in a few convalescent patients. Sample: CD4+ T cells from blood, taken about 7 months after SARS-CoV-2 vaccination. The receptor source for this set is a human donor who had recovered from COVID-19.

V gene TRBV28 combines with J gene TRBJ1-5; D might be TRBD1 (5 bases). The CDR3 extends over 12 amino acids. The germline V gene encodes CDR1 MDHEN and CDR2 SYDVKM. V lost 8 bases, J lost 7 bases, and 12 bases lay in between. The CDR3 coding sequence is TGTGCCAGCCTCAGGGCGGGACAGCCCCAGCATTTT. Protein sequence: CASLRAGQPQHF.

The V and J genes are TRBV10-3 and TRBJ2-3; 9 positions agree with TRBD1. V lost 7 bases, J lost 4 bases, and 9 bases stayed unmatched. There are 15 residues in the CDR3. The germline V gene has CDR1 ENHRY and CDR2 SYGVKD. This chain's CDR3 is CAIKASGQGSDTQYF. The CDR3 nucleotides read TGTGCCATCAAAGCTAGTGGACAGGGGTCAGATACGCAGTATTTT.

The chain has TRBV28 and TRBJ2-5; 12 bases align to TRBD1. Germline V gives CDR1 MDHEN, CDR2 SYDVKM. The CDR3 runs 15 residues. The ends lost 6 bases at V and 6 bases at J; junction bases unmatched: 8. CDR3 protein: CASSLPGQGAQTQYF. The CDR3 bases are TGTGCCAGCAGCTTACCGGGACAGGGGGCCCAGACCCAGTACTTC.

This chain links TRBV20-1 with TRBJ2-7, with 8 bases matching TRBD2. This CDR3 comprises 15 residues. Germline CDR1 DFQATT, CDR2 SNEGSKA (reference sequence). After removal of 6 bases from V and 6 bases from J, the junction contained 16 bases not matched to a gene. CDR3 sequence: CSARSGGRLWAEQYF. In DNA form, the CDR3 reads TGCAGTGCCCGGAGTGGCGGGAGGCTCTGGGCCGAGCAGTACTTC.

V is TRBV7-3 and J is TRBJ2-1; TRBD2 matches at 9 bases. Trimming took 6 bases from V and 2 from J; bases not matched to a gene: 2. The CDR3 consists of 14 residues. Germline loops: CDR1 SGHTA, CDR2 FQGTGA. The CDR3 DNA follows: TGTGCCAGCAGTTTAGCGGGAGCCTACAATGAGCAGTTCTTC. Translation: CASSLAGAYNEQFF.

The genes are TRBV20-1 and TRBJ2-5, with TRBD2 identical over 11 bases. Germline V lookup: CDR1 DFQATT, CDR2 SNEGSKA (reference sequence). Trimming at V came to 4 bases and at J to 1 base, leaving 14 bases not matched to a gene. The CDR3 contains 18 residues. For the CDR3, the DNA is TGCAGTGCTAAAACGACGTTGACTAGCGGGGTCCTCCAAGAGACCCAGTACTTC. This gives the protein CSAKTTLTSGVLQETQYF.

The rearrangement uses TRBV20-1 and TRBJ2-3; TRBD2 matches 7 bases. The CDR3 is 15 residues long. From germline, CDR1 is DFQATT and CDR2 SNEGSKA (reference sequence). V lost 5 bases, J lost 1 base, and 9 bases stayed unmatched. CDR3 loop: CSAGGEARGTDTQYF. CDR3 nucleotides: TGCAGTGCTGGGGGGGAGGCGAGGGGCACAGATACGCAGTATTTT.

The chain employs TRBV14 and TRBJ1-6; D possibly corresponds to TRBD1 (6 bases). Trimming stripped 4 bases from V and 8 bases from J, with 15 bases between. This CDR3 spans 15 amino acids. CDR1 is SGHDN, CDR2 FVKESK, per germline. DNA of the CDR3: TGTGCCAGCAGCCCTGGGTACAGGGTGGATTCACCCCTCCACTTT. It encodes CASSPGYRVDSPLHF.

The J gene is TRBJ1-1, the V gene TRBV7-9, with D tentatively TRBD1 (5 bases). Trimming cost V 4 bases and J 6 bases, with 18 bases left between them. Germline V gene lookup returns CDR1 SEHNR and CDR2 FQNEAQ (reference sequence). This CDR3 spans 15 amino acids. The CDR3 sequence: CASSSSAAGFSEAFF. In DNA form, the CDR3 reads TGTGCCAGCAGCTCCTCCGCTGCAGGGTTCTCTGAAGCTTTCTTT.

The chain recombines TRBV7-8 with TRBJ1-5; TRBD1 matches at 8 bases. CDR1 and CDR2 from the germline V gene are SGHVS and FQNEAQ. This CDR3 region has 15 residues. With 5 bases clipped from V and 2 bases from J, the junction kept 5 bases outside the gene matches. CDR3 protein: CASSPVGQGNQPQHF. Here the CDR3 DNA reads TGTGCCAGCAGCCCGGTGGGACAGGGCAATCAGCCCCAGCATTTT.

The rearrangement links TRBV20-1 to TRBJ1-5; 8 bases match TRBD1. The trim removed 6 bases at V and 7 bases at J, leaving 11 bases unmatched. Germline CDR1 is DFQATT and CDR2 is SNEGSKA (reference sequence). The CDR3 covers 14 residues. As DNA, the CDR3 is TGCAGTGCAACTGGACAGGGTAGGGCCCAGCCCCAGCATTTT. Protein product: CSATGQGRAQPQHF.

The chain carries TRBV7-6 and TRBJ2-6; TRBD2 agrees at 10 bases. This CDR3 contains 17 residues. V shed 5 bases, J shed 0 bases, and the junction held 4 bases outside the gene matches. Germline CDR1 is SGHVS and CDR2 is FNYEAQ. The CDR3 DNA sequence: TGTGCCAGCAGCCCTCGACTAGCGGGCTCTGGGGCCAACGTCCTGACTTTC. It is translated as CASSPRLAGSGANVLTF.

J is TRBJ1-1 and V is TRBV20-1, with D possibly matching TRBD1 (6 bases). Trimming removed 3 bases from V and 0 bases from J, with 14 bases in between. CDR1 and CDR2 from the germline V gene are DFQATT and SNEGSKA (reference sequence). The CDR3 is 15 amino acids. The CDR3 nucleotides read TGCAGTGCTAGTAGGGGGGAGACAGTGAACACTGAAGCTTTCTTT. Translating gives CSASRGETVNTEAFF.

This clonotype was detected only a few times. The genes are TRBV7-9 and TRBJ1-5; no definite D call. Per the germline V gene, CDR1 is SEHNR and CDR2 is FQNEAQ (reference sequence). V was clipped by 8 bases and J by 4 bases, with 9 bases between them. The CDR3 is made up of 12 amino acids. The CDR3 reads CASGRPNQPQHF. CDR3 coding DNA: TGTGCCAGCGGTCGCCCTAATCAGCCCCAGCATTTT.

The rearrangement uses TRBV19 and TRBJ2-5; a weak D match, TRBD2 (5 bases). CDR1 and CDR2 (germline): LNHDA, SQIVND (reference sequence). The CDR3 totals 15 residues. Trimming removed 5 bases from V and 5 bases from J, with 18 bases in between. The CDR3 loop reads CASSSESGSWETQYF. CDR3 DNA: TGTGCCAGTAGTTCAGAGTCGGGATCGTGGGAGACCCAGTACTTC.

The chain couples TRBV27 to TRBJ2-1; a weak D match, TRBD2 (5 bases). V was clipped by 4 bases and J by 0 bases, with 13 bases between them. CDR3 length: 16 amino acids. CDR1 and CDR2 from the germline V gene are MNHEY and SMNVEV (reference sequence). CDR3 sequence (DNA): TGTGCCAGCAGTTCCTTAGCGCGGAACTCCTACAATGAGCAGTTCTTC. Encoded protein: CASSSLARNSYNEQFF.

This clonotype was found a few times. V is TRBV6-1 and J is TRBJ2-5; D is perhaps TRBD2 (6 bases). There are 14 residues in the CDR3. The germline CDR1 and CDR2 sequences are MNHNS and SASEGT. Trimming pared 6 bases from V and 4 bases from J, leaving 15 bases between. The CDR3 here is CASSARRGGETQYF. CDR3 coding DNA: TGTGCCAGCAGCGCTAGGAGGGGAGGAGAGACCCAGTACTTC.

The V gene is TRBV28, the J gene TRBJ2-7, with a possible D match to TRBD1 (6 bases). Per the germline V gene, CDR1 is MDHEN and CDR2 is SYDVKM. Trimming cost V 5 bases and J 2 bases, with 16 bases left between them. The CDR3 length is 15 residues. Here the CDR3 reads CASSATTGFTYEQYF. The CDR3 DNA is TGTGCCAGCAGTGCCACCACAGGGTTCACCTACGAGCAGTACTTC.

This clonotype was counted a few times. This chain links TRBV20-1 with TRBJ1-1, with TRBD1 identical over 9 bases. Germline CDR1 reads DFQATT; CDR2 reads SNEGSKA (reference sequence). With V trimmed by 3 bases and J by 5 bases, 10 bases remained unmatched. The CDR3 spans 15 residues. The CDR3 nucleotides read TGCAGTGCTAGTAATCCTACAGGGGGCGATACTGAAGCTTTCTTT. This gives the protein CSASNPTGGDTEAFF.

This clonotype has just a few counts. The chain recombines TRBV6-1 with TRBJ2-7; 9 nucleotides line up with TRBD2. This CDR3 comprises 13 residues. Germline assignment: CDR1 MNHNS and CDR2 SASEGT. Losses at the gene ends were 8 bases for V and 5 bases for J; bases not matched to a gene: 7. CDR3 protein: CASARREGDEQYF. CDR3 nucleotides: TGTGCCAGCGCAAGGCGGGAGGGCGACGAGCAGTACTTC.